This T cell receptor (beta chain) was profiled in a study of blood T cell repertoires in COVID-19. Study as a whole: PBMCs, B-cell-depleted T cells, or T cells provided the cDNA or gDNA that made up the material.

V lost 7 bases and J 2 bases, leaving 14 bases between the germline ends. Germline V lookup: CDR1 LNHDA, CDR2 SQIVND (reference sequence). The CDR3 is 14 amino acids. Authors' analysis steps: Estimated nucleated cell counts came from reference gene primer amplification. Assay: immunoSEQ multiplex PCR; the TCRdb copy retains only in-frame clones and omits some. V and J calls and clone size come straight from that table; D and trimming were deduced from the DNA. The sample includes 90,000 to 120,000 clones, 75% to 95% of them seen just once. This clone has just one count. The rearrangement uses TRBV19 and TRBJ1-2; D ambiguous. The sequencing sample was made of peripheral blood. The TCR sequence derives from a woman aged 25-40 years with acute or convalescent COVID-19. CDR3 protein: CASTKDRLNYGYTF. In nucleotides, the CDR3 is TGTGCCAGTACTAAGGACCGACTAAACTATGGCTACACCTTC.